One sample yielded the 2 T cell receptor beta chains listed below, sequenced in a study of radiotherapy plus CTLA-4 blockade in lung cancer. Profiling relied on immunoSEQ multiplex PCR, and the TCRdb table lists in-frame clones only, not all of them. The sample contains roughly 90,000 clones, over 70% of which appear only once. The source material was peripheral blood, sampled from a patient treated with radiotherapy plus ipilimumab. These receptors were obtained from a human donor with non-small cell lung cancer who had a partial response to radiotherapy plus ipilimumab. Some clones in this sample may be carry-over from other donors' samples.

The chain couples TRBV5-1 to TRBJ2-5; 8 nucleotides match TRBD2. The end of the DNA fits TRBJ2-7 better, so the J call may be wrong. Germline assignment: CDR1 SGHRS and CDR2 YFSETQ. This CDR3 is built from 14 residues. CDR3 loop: CASSLLSGSYEQYF. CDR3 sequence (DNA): TGCGCCAGCAGCTTGCTGAGCGGGAGTTACGAGCAGTACTTC.

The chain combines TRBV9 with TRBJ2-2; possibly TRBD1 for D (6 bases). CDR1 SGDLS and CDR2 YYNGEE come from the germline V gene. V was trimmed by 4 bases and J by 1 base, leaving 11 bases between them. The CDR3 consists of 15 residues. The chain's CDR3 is CASSSLRGNTGELFF. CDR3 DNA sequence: TGTGCCAGCAGCAGCCTCAGGGGGAACACCGGGGAGCTGTTTTTT.